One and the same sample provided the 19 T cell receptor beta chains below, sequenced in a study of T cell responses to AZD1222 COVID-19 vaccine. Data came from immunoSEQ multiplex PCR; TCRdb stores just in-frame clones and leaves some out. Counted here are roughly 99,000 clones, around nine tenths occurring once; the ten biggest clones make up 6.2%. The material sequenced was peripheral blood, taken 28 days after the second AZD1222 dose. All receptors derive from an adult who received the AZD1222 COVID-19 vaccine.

The CDR3 bases are TGTGCCATCAGTGAGTCGTTAGGGACTGAAGCTTTCTTT. Translated, it gives CAISESLGTEAFF. The chain uses TRBV10-3 and TRBJ1-1, with no clear D. The CDR3 covers 13 residues. Germline loops: CDR1 ENHRY, CDR2 SYGVKD. Trimming took 0 bases from V and 5 from J, leaving 7 bases between them.

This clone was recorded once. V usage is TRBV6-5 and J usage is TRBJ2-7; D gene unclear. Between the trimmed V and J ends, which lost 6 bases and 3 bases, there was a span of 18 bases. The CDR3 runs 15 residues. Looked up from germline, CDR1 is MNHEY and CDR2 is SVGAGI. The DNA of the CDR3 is TGTGCCAGCAGATCATTCAGCTCCCCGGGCTACGAGCAGTACTTC. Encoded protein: CASRSFSSPGYEQYF.

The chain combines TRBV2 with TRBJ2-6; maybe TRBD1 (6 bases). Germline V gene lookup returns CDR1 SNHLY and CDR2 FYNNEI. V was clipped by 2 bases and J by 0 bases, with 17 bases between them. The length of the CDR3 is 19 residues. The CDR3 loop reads CASSEPPPGQVSGANVLTF. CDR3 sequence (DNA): TGTGCCAGCAGTGAACCCCCTCCGGGACAAGTCTCTGGGGCCAACGTCCTGACTTTC.

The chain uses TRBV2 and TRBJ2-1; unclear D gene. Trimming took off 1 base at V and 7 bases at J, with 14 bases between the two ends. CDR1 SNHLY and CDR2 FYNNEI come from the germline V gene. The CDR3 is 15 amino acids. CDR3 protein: CASSEGSTSRNEQFF. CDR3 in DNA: TGTGCCAGCAGTGAAGGATCAACCTCTCGGAATGAGCAGTTCTTC.

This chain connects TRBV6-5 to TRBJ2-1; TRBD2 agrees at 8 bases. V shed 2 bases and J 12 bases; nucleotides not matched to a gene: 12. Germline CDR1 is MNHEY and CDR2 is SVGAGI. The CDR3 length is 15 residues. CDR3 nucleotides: TGTGCCAGCAGTTACCCCGGGGTGAGCGGGGGTGGGCAGTTCTTC. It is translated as CASSYPGVSGGGQFF.

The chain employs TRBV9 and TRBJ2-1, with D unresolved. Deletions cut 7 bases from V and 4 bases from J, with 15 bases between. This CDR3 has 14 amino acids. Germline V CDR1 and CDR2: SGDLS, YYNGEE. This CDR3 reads CASSRSSPYNEQFF. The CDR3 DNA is TGTGCCAGCTCTCGGAGCTCTCCTTACAATGAGCAGTTCTTC.

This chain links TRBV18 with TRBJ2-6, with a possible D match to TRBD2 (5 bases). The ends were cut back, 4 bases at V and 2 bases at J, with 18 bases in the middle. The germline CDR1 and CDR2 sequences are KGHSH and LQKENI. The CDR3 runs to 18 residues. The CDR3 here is CASSRYSGSGAGANVLTF. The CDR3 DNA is TGTGCCAGCTCACGATATTCGGGGTCAGGTGCTGGGGCCAACGTCCTGACTTTC.

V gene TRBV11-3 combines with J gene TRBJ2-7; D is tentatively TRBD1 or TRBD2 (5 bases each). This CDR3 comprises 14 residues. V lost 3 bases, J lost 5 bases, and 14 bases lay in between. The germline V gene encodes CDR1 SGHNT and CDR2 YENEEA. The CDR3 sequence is CASSLGTLAHEQYF. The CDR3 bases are TGTGCCAGCAGCTTGGGGACGCTGGCCCACGAGCAGTACTTC.

CDR3 residues: CASSGLTGGPSGELFF. DNA for the CDR3: TGTGCCAGCAGTGGGTTGACAGGGGGGCCTTCCGGGGAGCTGTTTTTT. The chain joins TRBV2 to TRBJ2-2; TRBD1 aligns across 9 bases. This CDR3 has 16 residues. The germline V gene has CDR1 SNHLY and CDR2 FYNNEI. The junction had 9 bases not matched to a gene; V was cut back by 4 bases and J by 6 bases.

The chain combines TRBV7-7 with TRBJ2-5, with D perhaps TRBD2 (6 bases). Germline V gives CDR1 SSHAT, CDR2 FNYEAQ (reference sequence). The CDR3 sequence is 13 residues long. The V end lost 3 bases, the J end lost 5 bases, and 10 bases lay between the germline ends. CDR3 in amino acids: CASSLTRGETQYF. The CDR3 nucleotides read TGTGCCAGCAGCTTGACTAGAGGGGAGACCCAGTACTTC.

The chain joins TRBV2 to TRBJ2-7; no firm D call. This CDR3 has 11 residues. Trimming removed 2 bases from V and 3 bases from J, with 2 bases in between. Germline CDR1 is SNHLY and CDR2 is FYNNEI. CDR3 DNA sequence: TGTGCCAGCAGTGAATTCTACGAGCAGTACTTC. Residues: CASSEFYEQYF.

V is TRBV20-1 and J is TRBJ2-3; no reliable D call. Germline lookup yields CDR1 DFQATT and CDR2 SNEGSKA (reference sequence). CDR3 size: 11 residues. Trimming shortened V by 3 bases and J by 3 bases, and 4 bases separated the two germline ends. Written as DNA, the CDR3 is TGCAGTGCTAGGGTTACAGATACGCAGTATTTT. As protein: CSARVTDTQYF.

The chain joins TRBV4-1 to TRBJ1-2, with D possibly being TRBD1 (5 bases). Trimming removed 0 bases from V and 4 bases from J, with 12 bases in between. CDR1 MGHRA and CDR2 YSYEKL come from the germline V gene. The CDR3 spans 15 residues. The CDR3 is CASSQEAREVYGYTF. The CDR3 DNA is TGCGCCAGCAGCCAAGAGGCCAGGGAGGTCTATGGCTACACCTTC.

CDR3 sequence reads: CASSAPPSQPQHF. CDR3 nucleotide sequence: TGTGCCAGCAGCGCCCCCCCCAGTCAGCCCCAGCATTTT. V is TRBV7-2 and J is TRBJ1-5; no firm D call. This CDR3 has 13 amino acids. Trimming pared 5 bases from V and 6 bases from J, leaving 11 bases between. From germline, CDR1 is SGHTA and CDR2 FQGNSA.

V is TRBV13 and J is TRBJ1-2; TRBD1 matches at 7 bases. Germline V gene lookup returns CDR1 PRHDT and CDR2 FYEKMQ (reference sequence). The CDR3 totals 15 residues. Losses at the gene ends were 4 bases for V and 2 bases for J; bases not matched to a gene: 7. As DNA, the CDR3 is TGTGCCAGCAGCTCCAACAACAGGGGAAACTATGGCTACACCTTC. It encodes CASSSNNRGNYGYTF.

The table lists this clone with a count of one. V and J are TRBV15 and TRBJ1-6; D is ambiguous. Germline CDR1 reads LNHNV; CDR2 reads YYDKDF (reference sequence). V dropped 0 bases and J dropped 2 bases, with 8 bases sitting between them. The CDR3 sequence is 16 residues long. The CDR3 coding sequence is TGTGCCACCAGCAGAGATCAACAGACCTATAATTCACCCCTCCACTTT. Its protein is CATSRDQQTYNSPLHF.

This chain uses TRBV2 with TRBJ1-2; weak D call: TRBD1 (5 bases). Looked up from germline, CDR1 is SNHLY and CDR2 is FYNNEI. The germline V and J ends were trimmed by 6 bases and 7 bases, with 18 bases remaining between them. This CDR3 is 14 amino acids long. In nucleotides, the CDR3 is TGTGCCAGCAGGCCTGCAGGGTTTGACCCTGGCTACACCTTC. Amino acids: CASRPAGFDPGYTF.

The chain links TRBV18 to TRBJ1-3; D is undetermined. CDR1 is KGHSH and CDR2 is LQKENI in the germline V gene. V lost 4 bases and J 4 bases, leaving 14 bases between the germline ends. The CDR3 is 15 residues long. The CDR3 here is CASSHERVKGNTIYF. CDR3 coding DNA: TGTGCCAGCTCACATGAAAGGGTGAAGGGAAACACCATATATTTT.

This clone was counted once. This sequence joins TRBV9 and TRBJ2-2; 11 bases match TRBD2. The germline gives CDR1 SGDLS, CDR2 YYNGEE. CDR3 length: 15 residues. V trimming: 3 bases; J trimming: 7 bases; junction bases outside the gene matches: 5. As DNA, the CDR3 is TGTGCCAGCAGCGCGTCTAGCGGGAGGATCGGGGAGCTGTTTTTT. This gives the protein CASSASSGRIGELFF.